This T cell receptor beta chain was sequenced for a study of beta chain features in type 1 diabetes. Study findings and constraints: For patients and controls alike, PCR might favor shorter templates to the same degree. Compared to healthy donors, patients appeared to have naive, central memory and Treg TCRB repertoires that were more alike. Shorter TCRB CDR3s, moderately but significantly so, marked every one of the four CD4+ subsets in Type 1 diabetes patients. VDJ junctions in type 1 diabetes patients carried more deletions and fewer insertions.

V trimming: 3 bases; J trimming: 0 bases; junction bases outside the gene matches: 2. The CDR3 has 15 amino acids. Germline V gene data show CDR1 as SGHRS and CDR2 as YFSETQ. What was sequenced were expressed TCRB transcripts, since all of the isolated RNA had been reverse transcribed. For naive, central memory and regulatory T cell samples, reads averaged roughly 3.7 million. Repertoires were generated with immunoSEQ multiplex PCR, while TCRdb's copy carries only in-frame clones and drops some. The sample records about 340,000 clones, about 13% being singletons. This clone occurred a few times. Antigen unknown.

V is TRBV5-1 and J is TRBJ2-2; 7 positions match TRBD1. The source material was naive CD4+ T cells from blood. The clonotype comes from a woman between 18 and 30 years old with type 1 diabetes. The CDR3 region has the DNA TGCGCCAGCAGCTCGGACAGGTCGAACACCGGGGAGCTGTTTTTT. Amino acid sequence: CASSSDRSNTGELFF.